This T cell receptor (beta chain) was observed in a study of OX40 agonist ivuxolimab in advanced cancers. Only in-frame clones appear in the TCRdb table, and some are missing; sequencing was by immunoSEQ multiplex PCR. The table records around 68,000 clones, about nine tenths of them present only once. This TCR derives from an adult with an advanced solid tumor such as melanoma, head and neck, liver or kidney cancer. Sequences were derived from CD4+ or CD8+ T cells sorted from blood, sampled in a trial of the OX40 agonist ivuxolimab.

CDR3 sequence: CASSLSSGSYNEQFF. The CDR3 nucleotides are TGTGCCAGCAGCTTGTCTAGCGGGAGTTACAATGAGCAGTTCTTC. This chain links TRBV7-6 with TRBJ2-1; 10 bases align to TRBD2. Germline V gene data show CDR1 as SGHVS and CDR2 as FNYEAQ. This CDR3 comprises 15 residues. The ends lost 3 bases at V and 4 bases at J; junction bases unmatched: 3.